One and the same sample provided the 21 T cell receptor beta chains below, sequenced in a study of T-cell reconstitution after alpha-beta-depleted transplantation in children. Researchers prepared the TCRbeta library using unique molecular identifiers, the study reports. TCRdb fed the PCR reads into MiXCR, producing one record per CDR3 protein. Of 580,000 or so distinct CDR3 sequences in the sample, 20% to 25% are singletons; the top ten hold roughly 15%. The sequencing used PBMCs, mostly from graft donor cells, collected 360 days after TCRalphabeta/CD19-depleted stem cell transplant. Receptors originate from a boy less than two years old who had a stem cell transplant for acute myeloid leukemia, so the T cells may come from the graft donor.

At least ten counts were recorded for this clonotype. V is TRBV5-1 and J is TRBJ2-1, with 9 bases identical to TRBD2. The length of the CDR3 is 14 residues. V shed 2 bases, J shed 5 bases, and the junction held 2 bases outside the gene matches. CDR1 is SGHRS and CDR2 is YFSETQ in the germline V gene. The CDR3 loop is CASSFGTSNNEQFF. CDR3 in DNA: TGCGCCAGCAGCTTTGGGACTAGCAACAATGAGCAGTTCTTC.

This clonotype was counted only a few times. V usage is TRBV29-1 and J usage is TRBJ1-2; weak D call: TRBD1 (6 bases). Trimming removed 7 bases at V and 5 bases at J, with 14 bases between. This CDR3 is 12 amino acids long. Germline loops: CDR1 SQVTM, CDR2 ANQGSEA. The CDR3 here is CSANRVPYGYTF. DNA of the CDR3: TGCAGCGCGAACAGGGTCCCTTATGGCTACACCTTC. The full variable domain, with the rest looked up from reference TRBV29-1 and TRBJ1-2, is SAVISQKPSRDICQRGTSLTIQCQVDSQVTMMFWYRQQPGQSLTLIATANQGSEATYESGFVIDKFPISRPNLTFSTLTVSNMSPEDSSIYLCSANRVPYGYTFGSGTRLTVV.

This sequence joins TRBV29-1 and TRBJ1-2; 9 positions match TRBD1. CDR1 SQVTM and CDR2 ANQGSEA come from the germline V gene. Losses at the gene ends were 6 bases for V and 5 bases for J; bases not matched to a gene: 7. The CDR3 loop spans 13 amino acids. The CDR3 sequence: CSVDGQGIYGYTF. Written as DNA, the CDR3 is TGCAGCGTGGATGGACAGGGGATTTATGGCTACACCTTC.

This clonotype was seen more than once but under ten times. The J gene is TRBJ1-5, the V gene TRBV2, with 7 positions matching TRBD1. Germline V CDR1 and CDR2: SNHLY, FYNNEI. The CDR3 runs to 15 residues. With V trimmed by 4 bases and J by 6 bases, 9 bases remained unmatched. In DNA, the CDR3 is TGTGCCAGCAGTGTAATCCAGGGGGTGGGTCAGCCCCAGCATTTT. This translates into CASSVIQGVGQPQHF.

This clonotype was seen only a few times. This chain uses TRBV9 with TRBJ2-1; 12 bases match TRBD1. The V gene's germline CDR1 is SGDLS and CDR2 YYNGEE. V lost 2 bases to trimming and J lost 8 bases; unmatched junction nucleotides: 11. CDR3 length: 17 residues. This CDR3 is CASSVDSGTGGLDEQFF. CDR3 sequence (DNA): TGTGCCAGCAGCGTCGACTCCGGGACAGGGGGCTTGGATGAGCAGTTCTTC.

The chain combines TRBV18 with TRBJ1-4; 8 nucleotides align to TRBD1. The junction had 14 bases not matched to a gene; V was cut back by 3 bases and J by 5 bases. The CDR3 spans 18 residues. The germline V gene encodes CDR1 KGHSH and CDR2 LQKENI. The CDR3 coding sequence is TGTGCCAGCTCACCGCTCTCTGGATATGGGACAGGAAATGAAAAACTGTTTTTT. It yields the protein CASSPLSGYGTGNEKLFF.

This clonotype turned up a few times. The rearrangement joins TRBV5-4 to TRBJ2-2; 10 bases are shared with TRBD1. With V trimmed by 0 bases and J by 6 bases, 2 bases remained unmatched. The CDR3 is made up of 15 amino acids. Germline values: CDR1 SGHNT, CDR2 YYREEE (reference sequence). The CDR3 bases are TGTGCCAGCAGCTTGGCGGGACAGGGGTCCGGGGAGCTGTTTTTT. Protein product: CASSLAGQGSGELFF.

V usage is TRBV6-1 and J usage is TRBJ2-3; either TRBD1 or TRBD2 may fit D (5 bases each). In germline, CDR1 is MNHNS, CDR2 SASEGT. V lost 7 bases and J 4 bases, leaving 15 bases between the germline ends. The CDR3 extends over 14 amino acids. CDR3 sequence (DNA): TGTGCCAGCACCCCTCCGGGGCTGGCAGATACGCAGTATTTT. Translated, it gives CASTPPGLADTQYF.

J is TRBJ2-3 and V is TRBV5-8; unclear D gene. The CDR3 has 13 residues. CDR1 is SGHTS, CDR2 YDEGEE, per germline. Deletions cut 7 bases from V and 1 base from J, with 10 bases between. Here the CDR3 DNA reads TGTGCCAGCGAGGCTGATGGCACAGATACGCAGTATTTT. This gives the protein CASEADGTDTQYF. The full variable domain, rest sourced from reference TRBV5-8 and TRBJ2-3, is EAGVTQSPTHLIKTRGQQATLRCSPISGHTSVYWYQQALGLGLQFLLWYDEGEERNRGNFPPRFSGRQFPNYSSELNVNALELEDSALYLCASEADGTDTQYFGPGTRLTVL.

V usage is TRBV28 and J usage is TRBJ2-4; 9 bases match TRBD1. Germline CDR1 MDHEN, CDR2 SYDVKM. J lost 0 bases, V lost 5 bases, and 11 bases had no gene match. The CDR3 sequence is 18 residues long. CDR3: CASSQTGTGILAKNIQYF. The CDR3 region has the DNA TGTGCCAGCAGTCAAACCGGGACAGGGATACTAGCCAAAAACATTCAGTACTTC.

In this sample, this clonotype turned up once. The V gene is TRBV28, the J gene TRBJ2-2, with D maybe TRBD2 (7 bases). Trimming left V 5 bases short and J 6 bases short, with 22 bases between. The V gene's germline CDR1 is MDHEN and CDR2 SYDVKM. The CDR3 is made up of 17 amino acids. This CDR3 is CASSPLRGGPPSGELFF. The DNA of the CDR3 is TGTGCCAGCAGTCCCCTGAGGGGGGGGCCTCCGTCCGGGGAGCTGTTTTTT.

V gene TRBV28 combines with J gene TRBJ2-5, with 12 bases matching TRBD2. Germline V lookup: CDR1 MDHEN, CDR2 SYDVKM. This CDR3 is 16 amino acids long. J was trimmed by 4 bases and V by 5 bases; bases with no gene match: 8. The CDR3 sequence is CASSPRASGGVETQYF. In nucleotides, the CDR3 is TGTGCCAGCAGTCCCCGGGCTAGCGGGGGGGTAGAGACCCAGTACTTC.

The genes are TRBV11-2 and TRBJ2-3; D not certain. There are 14 residues in the CDR3. The V gene lost 1 base and the J gene lost 4 bases, with 9 bases spanning the gap. Germline V gene data show CDR1 as SGHAT and CDR2 as FQNNGV. CDR3 residues: CASSLGADSDTQYF. CDR3 DNA: TGTGCCAGCAGCTTAGGGGCAGATTCAGATACGCAGTATTTT.

On this clonotype itself: Just one base apart from a much larger clone, this may be a read error. The V call is TRBV6-1, the J call TRBJ1-2; no clear D gene. The CDR3 is made up of 12 amino acids. The V gene's germline CDR1 is MNHNS and CDR2 SASEGT. The ends were cut back, 2 bases at V and 4 bases at J, with 5 bases in the middle. The DNA for the CDR3 is TGTGCCAGCAGTGAATGGCTCTATGGCTACACCTTC. Translated: CASSEWLYGYTF.

The chain links TRBV2 to TRBJ2-1, with TRBD1 matching 11 bases. CDR1 and CDR2 from the germline V gene are SNHLY and FYNNEI. The CDR3 spans 13 residues. Trimming took 10 bases from V and 6 from J; bases not matched to a gene: 5. The CDR3 loop is CAITGQGGNEQFF. CDR3 nucleotides: TGTGCCATTACGGGACAGGGGGGCAATGAGCAGTTCTTC.

This clonotype was seen more than once but under ten times. The chain employs TRBV7-2 and TRBJ2-7, with D unresolved. The CDR3 runs 13 residues. Germline V gene sequence: CDR1 SGHTA, CDR2 FQGNSA. V was trimmed by 5 bases and J by 4 bases, leaving 12 bases between them. CDR3 region: CASSQFPGYEQYF. The CDR3 DNA sequence: TGTGCCAGCAGCCAGTTCCCCGGATACGAGCAGTACTTC.

The chain is built from TRBV25-1 and TRBJ2-1; 7 bases agree with TRBD2. CDR1 and CDR2 (germline): MGHDK, SYGVNS. After removal of 3 bases from V and 5 bases from J, the junction contained 13 bases not matched to a gene. This CDR3 has 17 amino acids. CDR3 DNA: TGTGCCAGCAGTGACCTTCCACCGGGACTACCAGACAATGAGCAGTTCTTC. Translation: CASSDLPPGLPDNEQFF. The variable domain in full, completed from reference TRBV25-1 and TRBJ2-1, reads EADIYQTPRYLVIGTGKKITLECSQTMGHDKMYWYQQDPGMELHLIHYSYGVNSTEKGDLSSESTVSRIRTEHFPLTLESARPSHTSQYLCASSDLPPGLPDNEQFFGPGTRLTVL.

This clonotype turned up a few times. A much more abundant neighbour one base away suggests this may be a read error. This chain links TRBV5-4 with TRBJ1-4; D is undetermined. This CDR3 is built from 14 residues. CDR1 and CDR2 (germline): SGHNT, YYREEE (reference sequence). Trimming took 0 bases from V and 4 from J, leaving 7 bases between them. The CDR3 is CASSLGVINEKLFF. In DNA, the CDR3 is TGTGCCAGCAGCTTGGGGGTGATTAATGAAAAACTGTTTTTT.

This clonotype has more than one count but fewer than ten. The genes are TRBV20-1 and TRBJ1-3; D is unclear. The CDR3 sequence is 14 residues long. Trimming stripped 1 base from V and 1 base from J, with 8 bases between. Looked up from germline, CDR1 is DFQATT and CDR2 is SNEGSKA (reference sequence). The CDR3 DNA reads TGCAGTGCTAGAGGGTTGGCTTCTGGAAACACCATATATTTT. Protein product: CSARGLASGNTIYF.

The gene calls are TRBV10-3 and TRBJ2-6; maybe TRBD1 (6 bases). The CDR3 has 15 residues. V was pared by 8 bases and J by 0 bases, with 11 bases between. Germline CDR1 and CDR2: ENHRY and SYGVKD. CDR3 region: CAIGGQTSGANVLTF. The CDR3 DNA is TGTGCCATCGGAGGACAGACCTCTGGGGCCAACGTCCTGACTTTC.

In its sample, this clonotype was seen many times. The chain links TRBV6-5 to TRBJ1-2, with a weak D call TRBD1 (5 bases). The CDR3 contains 14 residues. Trimming took off 8 bases at V and 2 bases at J, with 15 bases between the two ends. Germline CDR1 MNHEY, CDR2 SVGAGI. CDR3 protein: CASLTLGENYGYTF. In DNA form, the CDR3 reads TGTGCCAGCCTGACCCTGGGGGAAAACTATGGCTACACCTTC.